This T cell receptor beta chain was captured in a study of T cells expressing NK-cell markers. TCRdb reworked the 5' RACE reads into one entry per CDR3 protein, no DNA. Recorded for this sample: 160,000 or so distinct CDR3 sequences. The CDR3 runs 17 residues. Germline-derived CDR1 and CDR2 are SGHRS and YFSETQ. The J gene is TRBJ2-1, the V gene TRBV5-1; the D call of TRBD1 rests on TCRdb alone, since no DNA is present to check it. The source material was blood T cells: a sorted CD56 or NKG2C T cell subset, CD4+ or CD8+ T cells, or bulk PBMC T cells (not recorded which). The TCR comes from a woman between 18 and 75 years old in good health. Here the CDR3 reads CASSSEGPGHPVNEQFF.